This entry describes one TCR beta chain. Its specificity is not known. Produced via immunoSEQ multiplex PCR; TCRdb's table is partial and in-frame only. This sample has about 10,000 clones, with just over 70% found just once. Germline V gene data show CDR1 as LGHNA and CDR2 as YSLEER. V gave up 0 bases and J gave up 2 bases, with 11 bases separating them. The CDR3 has 15 amino acids. These data belong to a study of T cells in narcolepsy. Across the study: Patients with NT1 or NT2 and healthy control donors were enrolled. Study-wide points: Autoreactive clonotypes reportedly recurred in blood of same and different patients, not controls. Autoreactive HCRT-specific and TRIB2-specific clonotypes were marked in same-patient CSF-versus-blood CD4+ comparisons.

V gene TRBV4-3 combines with J gene TRBJ2-7; D gene unclear. Specimen: CD45RA- memory CD8+ T cells from PBMCs. The receptor was derived from a human donor with narcolepsy. CDR3 residues: CASSQDADTAYEQYF. In nucleotides, the CDR3 is TGCGCCAGCAGCCAAGATGCAGACACCGCCTACGAGCAGTACTTC.